These T cell receptor beta chains were read from a single sample in a study of T cells after yellow fever vaccination. TCRdb redid the calling of the 5' RACE reads with MiXCR, one entry per CDR3 protein. Among 35,000 to 55,000 distinct CDR3 sequences listed, around 6.4% were seen once. Sequenced material: PBMCs, either bulk or a sorted T-cell subset (CD4+, CD8+, memory, or dextramer-sorted; not recorded which), taken 45 days after the yellow fever booster vaccination. The receptors shown here come from a young man who received the YFV17D yellow fever vaccine. Each CDR3 is given with its conserved first and last residue. A D gene is named only where the DNA matches it firmly. Part of the rows lack a size; the others show once, few, many or a class for expanded clones.

j_gene	v_gene	abundance	d_gene	CDR3nt	CDR3aa
TRBJ1-2	TRBV10-2	NA	NA	TGCGCCAGCAGTGAAACCTCAAACTATGGCTACACCTTC	CASSETSNYGYTF
TRBJ2-7	TRBV11-2	NA	TRBD2	TGTGCCAGCAGCTTAGAACGCGTCGGGAGGGGACCCAGCGCTAGCCGCGAGCAGTACTTC	CASSLERVGRGPSASREQYF
TRBJ2-1	TRBV30	many	TRBD2	TGTGCCTGGAGTGGGGCGGGGAGGGTCAACAATGAGCAGTTCTTC	CAWSGAGRVNNEQFF
TRBJ2-3	TRBV20-1	NA	TRBD2	TGCAGTGCTAGAGGCCAATATAGCGGGAGAGCAGATACGCAGTATTTT	CSARGQYSGRADTQYF
TRBJ2-2	TRBV4-2	NA	TRBD1	TGTGCCATGAGCCCCGGGGACAGGGGGCCAGGCGGGGAGCTGTTTTTT	CAMSPGDRGPGGELFF
TRBJ2-5	TRBV20-1	NA	NA	TGCAGTGCTAGAGCCAGGTCATTGGGTCTGGAGACCCAGTACTTC	CSARARSLGLETQYF
TRBJ2-2	TRBV12-3/TRBV12-4	few	TRBD2	TGTGCCAGCAGTTTAGGCGGGAGCCCGAACACCGGGGAGCTGTTTTTT	CASSLGGSPNTGELFF
TRBJ1-2	TRBV5-1	many	NA	TGCGCCAGCAGCTTGACTGGCGGCTACACCTTC	CASSLTGGYTF
TRBJ2-3	TRBV24-1	many	NA	TGTGCCACCAGTGAAAGGGCAGATACGCAGTATTTT	CATSERADTQYF
TRBJ2-7	TRBV10-3	NA	NA	TGTGCCATCAGTGAAGACAGGGAGCAGTACTTC	CAISEDREQYF
TRBJ2-5	TRBV7-2	many	NA	TGTGCCAGCAGCTCCACCAGGAGAGAGACCCAGTACTTC	CASSSTRRETQYF
TRBJ2-7	TRBV20-1	many	NA	TGCAGTGCTAGAGGGACGGCCACCTACGAGCAGTACTTC	CSARGTATYEQYF
TRBJ1-5	TRBV12-3/TRBV12-4	many	NA	TGTGCCAGCAGCCCCACAGGGTATGATCAGCCCCAGCATTTT	CASSPTGYDQPQHF
TRBJ2-3	TRBV19	NA	TRBD2	TGTGCCAGTAGTGCCTTGGGGTGGACTAGCGGGGAACGCACAGATACGCAGTATTTT	CASSALGWTSGERTDTQYF
TRBJ2-5	TRBV29-1	many	TRBD1	TGCAGCTCCCGAACAGGGGCTCAAGAGACCCAGTACTTC	CSSRTGAQETQYF
TRBJ2-1	TRBV28	many	NA	TGTGCCAGCAGTTACCCGGGACAAAGCAATGAGCAGTTCTTC	CASSYPGQSNEQFF
TRBJ2-2	TRBV18	NA	TRBD1	TGTGCCAGCACTCAGGGACAGGGAGACACCGGGGAGCTGTTTTTT	CASTQGQGDTGELFF
TRBJ2-7	TRBV6-2/TRBV6-3	NA	NA	TGTGCCAGCAGTTACCCCCATTACGAGCAGTACTTC	CASSYPHYEQYF
TRBJ2-1	TRBV5-1	few	NA	TGCGCCAGCAGCTTGGGAGAGTACGAGCAGTTCTTC	CASSLGEYEQFF
TRBJ2-7	TRBV20-1	many	NA	TGCAGTGCCATAAGAACTTCCACAACGGGCGAGCAGTACTTC	CSAIRTSTTGEQYF
TRBJ2-7	TRBV6-5	medium-sized	NA	TGTGCCAGCAGTTACTCGGGCGGGATCTCCTACGAGCAGTACTTC	CASSYSGGISYEQYF
TRBJ2-7	TRBV27	many	TRBD2	TGTGCCAGCAGCACCTCGGGACTAGTCGGGCAGTACTTC	CASSTSGLVGQYF
TRBJ2-5	TRBV6-2/TRBV6-3	few	NA	TGTGCCAGCAGTTACTCTACTGCGGAGACCCAGTACTTC	CASSYSTAETQYF
TRBJ2-1	TRBV7-7	many	TRBD2	TGTGCTAGCGGGGGGAGCTCCTACAATGAGCAGTTCTTC	CASGGSSYNEQFF
TRBJ2-3	TRBV6-2/TRBV6-3	few	TRBD2	TGTGCCAGCAGACCCCACACGGGAGGAAGCACAGATACGCAGTATTTT	CASRPHTGGSTDTQYF
TRBJ2-3	TRBV5-6	few	NA	TGTGCCAGCAGCCCCGGACCCCTCGCAGATACGCAGTATTTT	CASSPGPLADTQYF
TRBJ2-1	TRBV7-2	many	TRBD2	TGTGCCAGCAGCCGATCCGGGAGGGCCATCCAGGATGAGCAGTTCTTC	CASSRSGRAIQDEQFF
TRBJ2-7	TRBV27	many	NA	TGTGCCAGCAGTCCCCCGGGCGGCTCCTACGAGCAGTACTTC	CASSPPGGSYEQYF
TRBJ2-5	TRBV12-3/TRBV12-4	medium-sized	NA	TGTGCCAGCAGTAAAAGCGCGACCCAGTACTTC	CASSKSATQYF
TRBJ2-2	TRBV4-1	few	NA	TGCGCCAGCAGCCAGATCCGGAACACCGGGGAGCTGTTTTTT	CASSQIRNTGELFF
TRBJ2-3	TRBV12-5	many	TRBD2	TGTGCTAGTGGAACGGGACTAGCGGACACAGATACGCAGTATTTT	CASGTGLADTDTQYF
TRBJ1-2	TRBV30	few	NA	TGTGCCTGGACGGGCCGAACTAACTATGGCTACACCTTC	CAWTGRTNYGYTF
TRBJ2-7	TRBV5-4	NA	NA	TGTGCCAGCAGCTTGGCAGGGAGTTTGTACGAGCAGTACTTC	CASSLAGSLYEQYF
TRBJ2-7	TRBV21-1	many	NA	TGTGCCAGCCACGAGTCAGCGACATCCTACGAGCAGTACTTC	CASHESATSYEQYF
TRBJ2-7	TRBV24-1	few	NA	TGTGCCACCAGTGATCAAGGGGATTACCAAAGCTTTCGCCTTTACTTC	CATSDQGDYQSFRLYF
TRBJ2-7	TRBV19	few	TRBD1	TGTGCCAGTAGTATAGGACAGGGCGGCGCCTACGAGCAGTACTTC	CASSIGQGGAYEQYF
TRBJ1-2	TRBV5-5	few	TRBD1	TGTGCCAGCAGCCTTCTGTGGACAGGCCCCTATGGCTACACCTTC	CASSLLWTGPYGYTF
TRBJ2-5	TRBV7-2	NA	NA	TGTGCCAGCAGCTCTCCAGGGTACCAAGAGACCCAGTACTTC	CASSSPGYQETQYF
TRBJ2-2	TRBV6-1	few	TRBD2	TGTGCCAGCAGTGAAAGATGGACTAGCCTGGCCGGGGAGCTGTTTTTT	CASSERWTSLAGELFF
TRBJ2-3	TRBV24-1	many	TRBD1	TGTGCCACCAGTGTGACAGGGGCTAGCACAGATACGCAGTATTTT	CATSVTGASTDTQYF
TRBJ1-2	TRBV5-1	many	NA	TGCGCCAGCAGCTTCGTTGGATCCCTGAACTATGGCTACACCTTC	CASSFVGSLNYGYTF
TRBJ1-1	TRBV5-1	NA	NA	TGCGCCAGCAGCTTGGAAGCAGCTACCATACCCACTGAAGCTTTCTTT	CASSLEAATIPTEAFF
TRBJ2-5	TRBV15	NA	NA	TGTGCCACCAGCAGAGATCCAGGTGGAGGCGTAAAGACCCAGTACTTC	CATSRDPGGGVKTQYF
TRBJ2-1	TRBV11-1	many	NA	TGTGCCAGCAGGTCCCAGGGGCTGGGTAATGAGCAGTTCTTC	CASRSQGLGNEQFF
TRBJ2-1	TRBV5-1	many	NA	TGCGCCAGCAGCTTGGCGGCAGGTTCCTACAATGAGCAGTTCTTC	CASSLAAGSYNEQFF
TRBJ2-3	TRBV25-1	NA	NA	TGTGCCAGCATGTCAGGCGGGGGCACAGATACGCAGTATTTT	CASMSGGGTDTQYF
TRBJ1-6	TRBV30	few	NA	TGTGCCTGGAAACTGACAGAGATCTATAATTCACCCCTCCACTTT	CAWKLTEIYNSPLHF
TRBJ2-3	TRBV7-2	many	TRBD1	TGTGCCAGCAGCATACAGGGACAGGGAGTAGATACGCAGTATTTT	CASSIQGQGVDTQYF
TRBJ2-1	TRBV20-1	many	TRBD1	TGCAGTGCTATTGACTTCCGGACAGGAACCAATGAGCAGTTCTTC	CSAIDFRTGTNEQFF
TRBJ2-1	TRBV20-1	few	TRBD1	TGCAGTCCGTCACCTCAACAGGGGGCGCGGAATGAGCAGTTCTTC	CSPSPQQGARNEQFF